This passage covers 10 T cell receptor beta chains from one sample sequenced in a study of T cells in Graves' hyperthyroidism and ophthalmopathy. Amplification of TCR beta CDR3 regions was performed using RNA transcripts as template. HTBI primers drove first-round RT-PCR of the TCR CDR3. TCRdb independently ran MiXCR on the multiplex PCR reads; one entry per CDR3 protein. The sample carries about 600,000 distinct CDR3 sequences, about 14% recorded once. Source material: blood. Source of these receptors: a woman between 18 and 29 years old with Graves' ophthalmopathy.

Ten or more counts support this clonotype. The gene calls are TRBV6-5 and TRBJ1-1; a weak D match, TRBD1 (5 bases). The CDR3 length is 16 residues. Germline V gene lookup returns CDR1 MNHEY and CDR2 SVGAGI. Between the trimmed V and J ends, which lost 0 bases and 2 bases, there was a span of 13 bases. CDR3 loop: CASSYSNRYANTEAFF. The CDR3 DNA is TGTGCCAGCAGTTACTCGAACAGGTACGCTAACACTGAAGCTTTCTTT.

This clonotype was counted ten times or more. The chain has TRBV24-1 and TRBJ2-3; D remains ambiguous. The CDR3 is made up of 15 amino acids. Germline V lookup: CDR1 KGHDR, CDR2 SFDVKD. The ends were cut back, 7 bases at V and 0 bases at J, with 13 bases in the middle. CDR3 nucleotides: TGTGCCACCAGCCCGACCGGCTCTAGCACAGATACGCAGTATTTT. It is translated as CATSPTGSSTDTQYF.

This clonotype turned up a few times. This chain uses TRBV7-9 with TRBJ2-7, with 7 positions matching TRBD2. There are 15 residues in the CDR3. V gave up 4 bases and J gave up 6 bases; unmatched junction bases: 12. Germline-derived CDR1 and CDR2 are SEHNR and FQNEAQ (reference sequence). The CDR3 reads CASSWTMASGGEQYF. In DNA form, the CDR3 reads TGTGCCAGCAGCTGGACTATGGCTAGCGGAGGCGAGCAGTACTTC.

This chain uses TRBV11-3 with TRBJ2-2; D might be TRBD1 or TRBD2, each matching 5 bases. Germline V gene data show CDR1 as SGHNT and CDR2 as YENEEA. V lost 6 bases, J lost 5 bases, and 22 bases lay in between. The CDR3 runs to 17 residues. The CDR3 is CASSGNRRVLGTGELFF. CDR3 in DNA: TGTGCCAGCAGTGGAAACAGGCGCGTACTAGGGACCGGGGAGCTGTTTTTT.

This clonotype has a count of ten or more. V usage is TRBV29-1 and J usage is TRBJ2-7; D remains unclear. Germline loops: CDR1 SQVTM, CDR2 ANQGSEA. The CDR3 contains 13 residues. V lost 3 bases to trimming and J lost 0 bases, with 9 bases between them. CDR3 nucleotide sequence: TGCAGCGTTGAGGCGAGTGACTCCTACGAGCAGTACTTC. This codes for CSVEASDSYEQYF.

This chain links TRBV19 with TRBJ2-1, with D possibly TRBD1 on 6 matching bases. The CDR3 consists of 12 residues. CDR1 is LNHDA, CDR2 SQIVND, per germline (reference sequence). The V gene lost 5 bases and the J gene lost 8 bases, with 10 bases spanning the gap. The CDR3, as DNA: TGTGCCAGTAGTTCCCAGGGGCATGAGCAGTTCTTC. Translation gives CASSSQGHEQFF.

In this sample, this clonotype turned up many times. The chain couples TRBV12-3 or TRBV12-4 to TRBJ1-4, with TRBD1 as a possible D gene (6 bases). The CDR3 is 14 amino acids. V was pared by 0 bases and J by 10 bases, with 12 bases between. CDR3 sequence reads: CASSLAGGGGKLFF. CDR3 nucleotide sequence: TGTGCCAGCAGTTTAGCAGGGGGTGGAGGAAAACTGTTTTTT.

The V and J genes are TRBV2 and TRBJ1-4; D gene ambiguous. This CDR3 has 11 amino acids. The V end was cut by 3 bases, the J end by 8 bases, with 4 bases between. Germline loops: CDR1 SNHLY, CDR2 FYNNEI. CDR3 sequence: CASSEVEKLFF. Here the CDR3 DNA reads TGTGCCAGCAGTGAGGTCGAAAAACTGTTTTTT.

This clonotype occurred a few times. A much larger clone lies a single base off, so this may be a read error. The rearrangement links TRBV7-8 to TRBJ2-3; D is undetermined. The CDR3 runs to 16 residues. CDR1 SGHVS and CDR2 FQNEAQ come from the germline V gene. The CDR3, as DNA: TGTGTCAGCGCGTACGGAACAGACACACACACAGATACGCAGTATTTT. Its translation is CVSAYGTDTHTDTQYF. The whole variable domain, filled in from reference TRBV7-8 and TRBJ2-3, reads GAGVSQSPRYKVAKRGQDVALRCDPISGHVSLFWYQQALGQGPEFLTYFQNEAQLDKSGLPSDRFFAERPEGSVSTLKIQRTQQEDSAVYLCVSAYGTDTHTDTQYFGPGTRLTVL.

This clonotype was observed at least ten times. CDR3 sequence: CASSQGGEMADTQYF. DNA for the CDR3: TGCGCCAGCAGCCAAGGGGGGGAAATGGCAGATACGCAGTATTTT. The chain joins TRBV4-3 to TRBJ2-3; D is perhaps TRBD2 (6 bases). This CDR3 comprises 15 residues. Germline CDR1 is LGHNA and CDR2 is YSLEER. Trimming removed 1 base from V and 4 bases from J, with 12 bases in between.